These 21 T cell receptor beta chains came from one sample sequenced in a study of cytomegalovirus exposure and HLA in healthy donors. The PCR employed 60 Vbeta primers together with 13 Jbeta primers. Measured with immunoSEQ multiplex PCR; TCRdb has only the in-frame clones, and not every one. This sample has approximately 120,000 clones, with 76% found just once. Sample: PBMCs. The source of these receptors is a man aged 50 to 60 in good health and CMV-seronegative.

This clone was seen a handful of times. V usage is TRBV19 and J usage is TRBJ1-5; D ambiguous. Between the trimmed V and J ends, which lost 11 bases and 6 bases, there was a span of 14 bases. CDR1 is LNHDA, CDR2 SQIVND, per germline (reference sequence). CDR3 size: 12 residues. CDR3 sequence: CAGNTGSQPQHF. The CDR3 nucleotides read TGTGCCGGAAATACGGGGAGTCAGCCCCAGCATTTT.

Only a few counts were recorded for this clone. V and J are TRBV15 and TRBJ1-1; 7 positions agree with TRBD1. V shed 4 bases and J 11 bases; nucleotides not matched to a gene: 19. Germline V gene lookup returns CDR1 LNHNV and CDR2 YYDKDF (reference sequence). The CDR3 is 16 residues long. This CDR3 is CATSTGTDAPTRGAFF. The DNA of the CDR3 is TGTGCCACCAGCACCGGGACAGACGCTCCAACCCGGGGGGCTTTCTTT. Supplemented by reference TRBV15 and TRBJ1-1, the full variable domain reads DAMVIQNPRYQVTQFGKPVTLSCSQTLNHNVMYWYQQKSSQAPKLLFHYYDKDFNNEADTPDNFQSRRPNTSFCFLDIRSPGLGDTAMYLCATSTGTDAPTRGAFFGQGTRLTVV.

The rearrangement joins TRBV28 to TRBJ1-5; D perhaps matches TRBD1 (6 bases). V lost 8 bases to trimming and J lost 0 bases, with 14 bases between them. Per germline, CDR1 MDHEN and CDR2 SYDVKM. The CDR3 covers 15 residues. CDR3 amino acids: CASGPQGLSNQPQHF. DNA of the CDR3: TGTGCCAGCGGACCACAGGGCCTTAGCAATCAGCCCCAGCATTTT.

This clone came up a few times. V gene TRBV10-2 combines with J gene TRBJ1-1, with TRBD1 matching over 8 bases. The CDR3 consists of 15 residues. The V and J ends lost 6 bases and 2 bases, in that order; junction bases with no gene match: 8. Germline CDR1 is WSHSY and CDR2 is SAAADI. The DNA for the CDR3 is TGCGCCAGCAGAGGGGGACAGGAGCGTAACACTGAAGCTTTCTTT. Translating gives CASRGGQERNTEAFF.

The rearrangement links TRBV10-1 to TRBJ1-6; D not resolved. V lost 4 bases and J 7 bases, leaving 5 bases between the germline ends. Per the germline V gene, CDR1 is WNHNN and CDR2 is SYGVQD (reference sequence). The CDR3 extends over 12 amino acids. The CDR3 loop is CASSVPNSPLHF. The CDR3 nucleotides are TGCGCCAGCAGTGTCCCAAATTCACCCCTCCACTTT.

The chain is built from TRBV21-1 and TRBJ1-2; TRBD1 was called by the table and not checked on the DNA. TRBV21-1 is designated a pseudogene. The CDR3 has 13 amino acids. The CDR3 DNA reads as TGTGCCAGCAGCATAAGACAGGGGGATGGCTACACCTTC. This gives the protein CASSIRQGDGYTF.

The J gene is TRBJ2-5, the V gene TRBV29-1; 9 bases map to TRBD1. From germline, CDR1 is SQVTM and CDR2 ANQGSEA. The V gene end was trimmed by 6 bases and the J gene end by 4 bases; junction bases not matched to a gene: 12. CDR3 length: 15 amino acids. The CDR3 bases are TGCAGCGTAGTGACCGGGACAGGGACTTCAGAGACCCAGTACTTC. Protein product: CSVVTGTGTSETQYF. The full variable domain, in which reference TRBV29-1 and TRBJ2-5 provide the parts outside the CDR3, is SAVISQKPSRDICQRGTSLTIQCQVDSQVTMMFWYRQQPGQSLTLIATANQGSEATYESGFVIDKFPISRPNLTFSTLTVSNMSPEDSSIYLCSVVTGTGTSETQYFGPGTRLLVL.

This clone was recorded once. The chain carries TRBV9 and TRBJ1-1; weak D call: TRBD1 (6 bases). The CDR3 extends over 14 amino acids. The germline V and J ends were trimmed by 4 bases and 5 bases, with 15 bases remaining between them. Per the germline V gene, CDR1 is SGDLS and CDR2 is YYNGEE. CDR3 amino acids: CASSPGTRPTEAFF. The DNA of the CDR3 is TGTGCCAGCAGCCCCGGGACACGGCCGACTGAAGCTTTCTTT.

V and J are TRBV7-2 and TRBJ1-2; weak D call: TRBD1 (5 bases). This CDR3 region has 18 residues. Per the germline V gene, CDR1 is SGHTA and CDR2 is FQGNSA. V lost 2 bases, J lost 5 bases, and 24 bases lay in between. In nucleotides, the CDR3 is TGTGCCAGCAGCTTATGGTCGTTTATACAGGACGTCGAGTATGGCTACACCTTC. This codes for CASSLWSFIQDVEYGYTF.

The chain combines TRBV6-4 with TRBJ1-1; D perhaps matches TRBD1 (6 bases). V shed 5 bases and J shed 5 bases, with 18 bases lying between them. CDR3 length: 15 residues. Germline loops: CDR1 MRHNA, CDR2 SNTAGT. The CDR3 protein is CASSRDTAVSTEAFF. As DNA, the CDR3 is TGTGCCAGCAGTAGGGACACCGCTGTTAGTACTGAAGCTTTCTTT.

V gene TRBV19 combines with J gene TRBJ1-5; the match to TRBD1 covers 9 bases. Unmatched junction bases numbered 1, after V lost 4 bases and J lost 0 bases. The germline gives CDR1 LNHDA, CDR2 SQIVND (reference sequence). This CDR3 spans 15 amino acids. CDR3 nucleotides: TGTGCCAGTAGTACGACAGGGGGTAGCAATCAGCCCCAGCATTTT. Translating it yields CASSTTGGSNQPQHF. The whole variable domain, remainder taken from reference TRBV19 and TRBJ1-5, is DGGITQSPKYLFRKEGQNVTLSCEQNLNHDAMYWYRQDPGQGLRLIYYSQIVNDFQKGDIAEGYSVSREKKESFPLTVTSAQKNPTAFYLCASSTTGGSNQPQHFGDGTRLSIL.

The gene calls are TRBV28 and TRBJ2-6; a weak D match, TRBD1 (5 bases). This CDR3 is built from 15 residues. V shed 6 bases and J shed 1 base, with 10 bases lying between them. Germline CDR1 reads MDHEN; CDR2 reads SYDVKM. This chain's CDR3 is CASRLQGSGANVLTF. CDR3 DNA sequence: TGTGCCAGCAGACTCCAGGGTTCTGGGGCCAACGTCCTGACTTTC.

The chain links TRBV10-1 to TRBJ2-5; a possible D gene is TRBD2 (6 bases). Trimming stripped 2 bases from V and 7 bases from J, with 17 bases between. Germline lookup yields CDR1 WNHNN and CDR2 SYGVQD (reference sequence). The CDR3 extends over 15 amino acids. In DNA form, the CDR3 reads TGCGCCAGCAGTGAGGCGACGAGTTTGGGAGGGACCCAGTACTTC. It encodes CASSEATSLGGTQYF.

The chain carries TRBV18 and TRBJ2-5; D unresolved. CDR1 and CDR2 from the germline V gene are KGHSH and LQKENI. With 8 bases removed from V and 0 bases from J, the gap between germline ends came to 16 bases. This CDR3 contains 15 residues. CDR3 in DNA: TGTGCCAGCACACGGGCCCCACCCCACCAAGAGACCCAGTACTTC. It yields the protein CASTRAPPHQETQYF.

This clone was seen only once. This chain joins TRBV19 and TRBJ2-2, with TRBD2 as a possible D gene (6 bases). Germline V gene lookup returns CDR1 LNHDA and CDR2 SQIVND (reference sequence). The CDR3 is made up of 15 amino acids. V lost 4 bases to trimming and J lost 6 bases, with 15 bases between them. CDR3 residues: CASSTMYGTSGELFF. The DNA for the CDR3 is TGTGCCAGTAGTACAATGTACGGGACTTCCGGGGAGCTGTTTTTT. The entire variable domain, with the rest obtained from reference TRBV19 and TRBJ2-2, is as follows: DGGITQSPKYLFRKEGQNVTLSCEQNLNHDAMYWYRQDPGQGLRLIYYSQIVNDFQKGDIAEGYSVSREKKESFPLTVTSAQKNPTAFYLCASSTMYGTSGELFFGEGSRLTVL.

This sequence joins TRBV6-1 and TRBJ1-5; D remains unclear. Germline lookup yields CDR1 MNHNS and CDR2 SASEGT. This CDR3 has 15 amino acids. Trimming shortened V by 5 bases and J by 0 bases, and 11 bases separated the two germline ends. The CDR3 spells CASSRTFVSNQPQHF. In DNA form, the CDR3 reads TGTGCCAGCAGTCGGACTTTTGTTAGCAATCAGCCCCAGCATTTT.

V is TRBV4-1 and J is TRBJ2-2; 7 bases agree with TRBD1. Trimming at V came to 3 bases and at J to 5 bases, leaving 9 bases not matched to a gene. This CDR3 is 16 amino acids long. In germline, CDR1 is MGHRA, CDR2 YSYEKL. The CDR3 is CASSQVHRGSTGELFF. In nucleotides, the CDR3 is TGCGCCAGCAGCCAGGTTCACAGGGGATCGACCGGGGAGCTGTTTTTT.

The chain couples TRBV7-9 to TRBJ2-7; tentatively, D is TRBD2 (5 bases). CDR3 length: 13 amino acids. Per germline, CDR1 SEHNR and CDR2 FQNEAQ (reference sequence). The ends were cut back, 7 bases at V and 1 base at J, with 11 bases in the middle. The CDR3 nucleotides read TGTGCCAGCACCATACTAGAATCCTACGAGCAGTACTTC. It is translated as CASTILESYEQYF.

The CDR3 region is CASSRSGVGNTEAFF. The CDR3 DNA reads TGTGCCAGCAGCCGATCGGGAGTCGGGAACACTGAAGCTTTCTTT. V usage is TRBV6-5 and J usage is TRBJ1-1; D not certain. Trimming shortened V by 6 bases and J by 1 base, and 15 bases separated the two germline ends. This CDR3 contains 15 residues. The germline V gene has CDR1 MNHEY and CDR2 SVGAGI.

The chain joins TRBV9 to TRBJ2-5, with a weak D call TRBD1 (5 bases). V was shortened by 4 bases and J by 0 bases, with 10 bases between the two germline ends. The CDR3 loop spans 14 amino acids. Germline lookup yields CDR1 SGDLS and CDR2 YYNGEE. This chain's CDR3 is CASSRSGYQETQYF. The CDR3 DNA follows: TGTGCCAGCAGCCGTTCAGGGTACCAAGAGACCCAGTACTTC.

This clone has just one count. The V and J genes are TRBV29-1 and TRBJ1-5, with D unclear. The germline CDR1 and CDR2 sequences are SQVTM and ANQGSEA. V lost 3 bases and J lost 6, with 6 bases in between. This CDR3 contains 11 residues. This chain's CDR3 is CSVEGPQPQHF. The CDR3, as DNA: TGCAGCGTTGAGGGCCCTCAGCCCCAGCATTTT. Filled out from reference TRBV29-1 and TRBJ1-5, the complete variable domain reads SAVISQKPSRDICQRGTSLTIQCQVDSQVTMMFWYRQQPGQSLTLIATANQGSEATYESGFVIDKFPISRPNLTFSTLTVSNMSPEDSSIYLCSVEGPQPQHFGDGTRLSIL.